A single sample is the source of the 3 T cell receptor beta chains below, sequenced in a study of cytomegalovirus exposure and HLA in healthy donors (dated by TCRdb to the late 2010s). Receptors were amplified or captured by the immunoSEQ multiplex PCR assay. For the multiplex PCR, a mixture combining 60 forward primers for TCR Vbeta segments and 13 reverse primers for TCR Jbeta segments was used. In its TCRdb copy, this immuneACCESS table keeps in-frame sequences only and misses some clones. Where compared with another copy, unresolved V genes explain less than half of these, and the others have no known cause. For this sample the table gives 100,000 to 150,000 clones, of which 75% to 85% were detected only once. The ten largest clonotypes hold approximately 9% of the sample. Sequencing was performed on PBMCs. The origin of the receptors is a man aged 25 to 45 in good health and CMV-seropositive.

The chain joins TRBV5-5 to TRBJ2-2; D unclear. Germline V gene lookup returns CDR1 SGHKS and CDR2 YYEKEE (reference sequence). Between the trimmed V and J ends, which lost 4 bases and 7 bases, there was a span of 11 bases. The CDR3 is made up of 13 amino acids. CDR3 in amino acids: CASSRIVDGELFF. The DNA for the CDR3 is TGTGCCAGCAGCCGCATTGTAGACGGGGAGCTGTTTTTT.

This sequence joins TRBV6-1 and TRBJ1-2, with D hard to call. Looked up from germline, CDR1 is MNHNS and CDR2 is SASEGT. V lost 7 bases, J lost 0 bases, and 9 bases lay in between. The CDR3 spans 13 residues. The CDR3 DNA is TGTGCCAGCACACGGGAGCCTAACTATGGCTACACCTTC. Translation gives CASTREPNYGYTF.

This chain uses TRBV5-3 with TRBJ2-1; TRBD2 matches 15 bases. TRBV5-3 is an ORF, and what it does is uncertain. The J segment lost 5 bases and the V segment lost 2 bases, leaving 14 bases of the junction unmatched. CDR3 size: 20 residues. CDR3 in amino acids: CARSFNIRTSGGAGDNEQFF. In nucleotides, the CDR3 is TGTGCCAGAAGCTTCAATATAAGGACTAGCGGGGGGGCCGGGGACAATGAGCAGTTCTTC.